Listed below are T cell receptor beta chains from one sample, sequenced in a study of blood T cell repertoires in COVID-19. TCRdb's copy holds only in-frame clones and misses some; the assay was immunoSEQ multiplex PCR. The sample comprises 330,000 or so clones, more than 70% of which are singletons, and approximately 0.93% rests with the top ten. Sequencing was carried out using PBMCs or T cells enriched from blood (not recorded which). All receptors derive from a woman in her 30s who had been exposed to COVID-19. Both conserved end residues are part of each CDR3. Each record gives: J gene, CDR3 length, clone size, D gene, V gene, CDR3 protein, CDR3 DNA. A D gene is named only where the DNA matches it firmly. The listing skips clone size in some rows; elsewhere it reads once, few, many or a size class.

TRBJ2-5	13	NA	TRBD2	TRBV6-5	CASSYFSGETQYF	TGTGCCAGCAGTTACTTTAGCGGGGAGACCCAGTACTTC
TRBJ2-7	18	NA	NA	TRBV6-1	CASSEFDQYNLRSYEQYF	TGTGCCAGCAGTGAATTTGATCAGTACAATCTCCGCTCCTACGAGCAGTACTTC
TRBJ1-2	13	NA	NA	TRBV12-3/TRBV12-4	CASTGWRGNGYTF	TGTGCCAGCACCGGATGGCGGGGGAATGGCTACACCTTC
TRBJ2-2	16	NA	TRBD1	TRBV5-1	CASSLAGTGNTGELFF	TGCGCCAGCAGCTTGGCCGGGACAGGAAACACCGGGGAGCTGTTTTTT
TRBJ2-3	14	NA	NA	TRBV27	CASSLAASTDTQYF	TGTGCCAGCAGTTTGGCGGCCAGCACAGATACGCAGTATTTT
TRBJ1-3	15	NA	NA	TRBV28	CASGHEKGSGNTIYF	TGTGCCAGCGGACACGAGAAGGGCTCTGGAAACACCATATATTTT
TRBJ2-1	17	NA	TRBD2	TRBV7-6	CASSLVGLAGGNNEQFF	TGTGCCAGCAGCTTAGTTGGACTAGCGGGAGGGAACAATGAGCAGTTCTTC
TRBJ1-1	14	NA	TRBD1	TRBV5-1	CASSPGTGGTEAFF	TGCGCCAGCAGCCCCGGGACAGGGGGCACTGAAGCTTTCTTT
TRBJ2-5	14	NA	TRBD1	TRBV25-1	CATSDREQQETQYF	TGTGCCACCTCGGACAGGGAGCAACAAGAGACCCAGTACTTC
TRBJ2-7	17	NA	NA	TRBV28	CASSLGGFGVGSYEQYF	TGTGCCAGCAGTTTAGGAGGGTTTGGGGTGGGCTCCTACGAGCAGTACTTC
TRBJ2-7	16	NA	NA	TRBV6-5	CASSYGPYPGSYEQYF	TGTGCCAGCAGTTACGGTCCATACCCCGGCTCCTACGAGCAGTACTTC
TRBJ2-7	14	NA	NA	TRBV28	CASRSRMVAYEQYF	TGTGCCAGCAGGTCCAGGATGGTCGCCTACGAGCAGTACTTC
TRBJ1-2	15	once	TRBD1	TRBV5-8	CASSFGQGSPTGYTF	TGTGCCAGCAGCTTTGGACAGGGCTCCCCGACGGGCTACACCTTC
TRBJ1-6	17	NA	NA	TRBV2	CASRTGDTSSYNSPLHF	TGTGCCAGCAGAACCGGGGACACGAGCTCCTATAATTCACCCCTCCACTTT
TRBJ1-2	16	NA	TRBD1	TRBV28	CASRSQGAWGLYGYTF	TGTGCCAGCAGGTCGCAGGGGGCGTGGGGCCTCTATGGCTACACCTTC
TRBJ1-5	15	NA	TRBD1	TRBV7-2	CASSLASQGDQPQHF	TGTGCCAGCAGCTTAGCCTCCCAGGGGGATCAGCCCCAGCATTTT
TRBJ1-2	14	NA	NA	TRBV11-2	CASSAHQGRYGYTF	TGTGCCAGCAGCGCACACCAGGGCCGGTATGGCTACACCTTC
TRBJ2-5	13	NA	NA	TRBV12-3/TRBV12-4	CASSLGLVGTQYF	TGTGCCAGCAGTTTGGGGCTTGTAGGGACCCAGTACTTC
TRBJ2-1	21	NA	TRBD2	TRBV9	CASSVAPATSGRAVSLNEQFF	TGTGCCAGCAGCGTAGCTCCAGCCACTAGCGGGAGGGCCGTCTCCCTCAATGAGCAGTTCTTC
TRBJ1-1	14	NA	TRBD1	TRBV19	CASNSQGWHTEAFF	TGTGCCAGTAACTCACAGGGGTGGCACACTGAAGCTTTCTTT
TRBJ1-5	13	NA	NA	TRBV7-9	CASSAGSLQPQHF	TGTGCCAGCAGCGCCGGGAGCCTTCAGCCCCAGCATTTT
TRBJ1-2	14	NA	NA	TRBV18	CASSPPSVNYGYTF	TGTGCCAGCTCACCACCTTCGGTTAACTATGGCTACACCTTC
TRBJ1-6	12	once	NA	TRBV12-3/TRBV12-4	CASSPPNSPLHF	TGTGCCAGCAGCCCCCCGAATTCACCCCTCCACTTT
TRBJ2-2	16	NA	NA	TRBV24-1	CATSDFRQKNTGELFF	TGTGCCACCAGTGATTTCAGGCAAAAGAACACCGGGGAGCTGTTTTTT
TRBJ2-7	13	NA	NA	TRBV11-1	CASSLSEGYEQYF	TGTGCCAGCAGCTTGTCTGAGGGCTACGAGCAGTACTTC
TRBJ1-1	12	NA	NA	TRBV7-3	CASTDKNTEAFF	TGTGCCAGCACAGATAAGAACACTGAAGCTTTCTTT
TRBJ1-3	13	NA	NA	TRBV11-2	CASRTGAGNTIYF	TGTGCCAGCAGGACGGGAGCAGGAAACACCATATATTTT
TRBJ2-7	17	NA	NA	TRBV11-3	CASSVGGGGGFSEEQYF	TGTGCCAGCAGCGTAGGTGGAGGGGGCGGCTTCTCGGAGGAGCAGTACTTC
TRBJ1-2	14	NA	NA	TRBV19	CASSTPDRNYGYTF	TGTGCCAGTAGTACCCCCGACAGGAACTATGGCTACACCTTC
TRBJ1-1	16	NA	NA	TRBV6-2/TRBV6-3	CASSYAAGTMNTEAFF	TGTGCCAGCAGTTACGCGGCGGGGACCATGAACACTGAAGCTTTCTTT
TRBJ2-6	15	NA	NA	TRBV7-8	CASTPRGTGANVLTF	TGTGCCAGCACTCCAAGGGGAACTGGGGCCAACGTCCTGACTTTC
TRBJ2-2	17	NA	TRBD1	TRBV5-1	CASSLGQDPLGIGELFF	TGCGCCAGCAGCCTTGGACAGGACCCGCTAGGAATCGGGGAGCTGTTTTTT
TRBJ2-5	14	NA	TRBD2	TRBV6-5	CASRGDYNQETQYF	TGTGCCAGCAGGGGGGACTACAACCAAGAGACCCAGTACTTC
TRBJ1-4	11	NA	NA	TRBV25-1	CASSDPGKLFF	TGTGCCAGCAGTGACCCAGGGAAACTGTTTTTT
TRBJ1-6	13	NA	NA	TRBV7-3	CASSLRWASPLHF	TGTGCCAGCAGCTTAAGGTGGGCTTCACCCCTCCACTTT
TRBJ2-5	15	NA	TRBD1	TRBV19	CASSLGGQAKETQYF	TGTGCCAGTAGCTTAGGAGGACAGGCGAAAGAGACCCAGTACTTC
TRBJ2-3	16	NA	TRBD2	TRBV28	CASSREGAGNTDTQYF	TGTGCCAGCAGCCGCGAGGGAGCGGGGAACACAGATACGCAGTATTTT
TRBJ2-5	13	once	NA	TRBV6-4	CASSAGTGETQYF	TGTGCCAGCAGCGCGGGGACCGGGGAGACCCAGTACTTC
TRBJ2-1	23	NA	TRBD2	TRBV6-2/TRBV6-3	CASSRPTLAGGTSGRGGYNEQFF	TGTGCCAGCAGCCGTCCTACCTTAGCGGGAGGGACTAGCGGGAGGGGAGGCTACAATGAGCAGTTCTTC
TRBJ1-1	14	NA	NA	TRBV27	CASRKEYMNTEAFF	TGTGCCAGCAGGAAGGAGTACATGAACACTGAAGCTTTCTTT
TRBJ1-1	13	NA	TRBD1	TRBV6-5	CASSRGPDTEAFF	TGTGCCAGCAGTAGGGGGCCGGACACTGAAGCTTTCTTT
TRBJ2-1	16	NA	NA	TRBV5-8	CASSLDYRSSYNEQFF	TGTGCCAGCAGCTTGGACTATCGGAGCTCCTACAATGAGCAGTTCTTC
TRBJ2-7	20	NA	TRBD1	TRBV19	CASSIVLSRWEGTGKNEQYF	TGTGCCAGTAGTATAGTGTTGTCTCGGTGGGAGGGGACAGGGAAGAACGAGCAGTACTTC
TRBJ1-1	15	NA	TRBD1	TRBV10-3	CAISESGTGNTEAFF	TGTGCCATCAGTGAGTCGGGGACAGGGAACACTGAAGCTTTCTTT
TRBJ2-7	13	few	NA	TRBV6-5	CASGRLDFYEQYF	TGTGCCAGCGGGCGTCTGGATTTCTACGAGCAGTACTTC
TRBJ2-2	14	NA	NA	TRBV28	CASSLYRGTGELFF	TGTGCCAGCAGTTTATACCGGGGGACCGGGGAGCTGTTTTTT
TRBJ1-2	15	NA	NA	TRBV5-1	CASSFAGVTDYGYTF	TGCGCCAGCAGTTTCGCAGGGGTCACAGACTATGGCTACACCTTC
TRBJ2-5	15	NA	NA	TRBV5-1	CASSWGAGAPETQYF	TGCGCCAGCAGCTGGGGGGCGGGAGCCCCAGAGACCCAGTACTTC
TRBJ2-2	15	NA	TRBD2	TRBV9	CASNVLADDHGELFF	TGTGCCAGCAATGTTCTAGCGGACGACCACGGGGAGCTGTTTTTT
TRBJ2-7	12	NA	NA	TRBV11-2	CASSLSSQEQYF	TGTGCCAGCAGCTTATCTTCCCAGGAGCAGTACTTC
TRBJ2-7	15	NA	NA	TRBV10-3	CAIRGSTVLSYEQYF	TGTGCCATCAGGGGTTCGACAGTACTCTCCTACGAGCAGTACTTC
TRBJ1-5	15	NA	NA	TRBV6-2/TRBV6-3	CASSYEDSDNQPQHF	TGTGCCAGCAGTTACGAGGACAGCGATAATCAGCCCCAGCATTTT
TRBJ2-7	16	NA	TRBD1	TRBV7-9	CASSWPRGQDSYEQYF	TGTGCCAGCAGCTGGCCCCGCGGACAGGACTCCTACGAGCAGTACTTC
TRBJ1-2	12	NA	NA	TRBV19	CASRTVTNGYTF	TGTGCCAGTAGGACAGTAACTAATGGCTACACCTTC
TRBJ2-2	16	NA	NA	TRBV27	CASSWMQGSVSGELFF	TGTGCCAGCAGTTGGATGCAAGGGAGCGTCTCCGGGGAGCTGTTTTTT
TRBJ2-7	14	NA	TRBD1	TRBV2	CAEGQGLHSYEQYF	TGTGCCGAAGGACAGGGTCTTCACTCCTACGAGCAGTACTTC
TRBJ2-6	15	few	TRBD1	TRBV7-6	CASSLTGTGANVLTF	TGTGCCAGCAGCCTGACAGGGACTGGGGCCAACGTCCTGACTTTC
TRBJ2-1	14	NA	NA	TRBV7-9	CASSLANSDAEQFF	TGTGCCAGCAGCTTAGCTAATAGCGATGCTGAGCAGTTCTTC
TRBJ2-7	15	NA	TRBD1	TRBV2	CASSALGQGPYEQYF	TGTGCCAGCAGCGCCTTGGGACAGGGACCCTACGAGCAGTACTTC
TRBJ1-4	16	NA	TRBD1	TRBV19	CASSPPVRDRNEKLFF	TGTGCCAGTAGCCCCCCAGTCCGGGACAGGAATGAAAAACTGTTTTTT